The rows below give T cell receptor beta chains drawn from one sample of a study of CD8+ T cells in alopecia areata. Profiled with immunoSEQ multiplex PCR; TCRdb holds only in-frame clones, not every one. The table includes roughly 120,000 clones, around 54% detected once. Sequencing was performed on CD4+ T cells sorted from blood, taken at week 24, from a patient treated with tofacitinib. The receptors here all came from a human donor with alopecia areata. The CDR3 runs from the conserved cysteine through the conserved F or W. D genes are given only for firm matches. Clone size appears in some rows only: once, few, many, or a class for an expanded clone.

D gene	V gene	clone size	J gene	CDR3 DNA	CDR3 protein
TRBD2	TRBV18	.	TRBJ2-1	TGTGCCAGCTCACCGCCTGGACTAGCGGGGACGGCCAATGAGCAGTTCTTC	CASSPPGLAGTANEQFF
.	TRBV9	.	TRBJ2-3	TGTGCCAGCAGCGGACCGGGGAGCACGCAGTATTTT	CASSGPGSTQYF
.	TRBV12-5	few	TRBJ2-5	TGTGCTAGTGGTTTAGGGGGAGAGACCCAGTACTTC	CASGLGGETQYF
TRBD1	TRBV29-1	.	TRBJ2-5	TGCAGCGTGGACAGGGTTGGGCAAGAGACCCAGTACTTC	CSVDRVGQETQYF
TRBD2	TRBV5-4	.	TRBJ2-5	TGTGCCAGCAGCTTGGGGACTAGCGGGGAGACCCAGTACTTC	CASSLGTSGETQYF
.	TRBV29-1	few	TRBJ2-1	TGCAGCGCTGGGACCTACAATGAGCAGTTCTTC	CSAGTYNEQFF
.	TRBV11-2	.	TRBJ2-3	TGTGCCAGCAGCTTAGTCACCGATACGCAGTATTTT	CASSLVTDTQYF
.	TRBV5-6	few	TRBJ2-5	TGTGCCAGCAGCTTTGGTCGACCCCCGGGGACCCAGTACTTC	CASSFGRPPGTQYF
.	TRBV7-2	.	TRBJ1-2	TGTGCCAGCAGCGACTACACCAAAGCAGGCTACACCTTC	CASSDYTKAGYTF
.	TRBV7-9	.	TRBJ1-2	TGTGCCAGCATGGACGGAGGGGGCTATGGCTACACCTTC	CASMDGGGYGYTF
.	TRBV30	.	TRBJ1-4	TGTGCCTGGAGTATACAGGTCGAAAAACTGTTTTTT	CAWSIQVEKLFF
TRBD2	TRBV10-3	.	TRBJ2-5	TGTGCCATCAGTGACTTTAGCACTAGCGAAGAGACCCAGTACTTC	CAISDFSTSEETQYF
.	TRBV7-9	.	TRBJ1-5	TGTGCCAGCAGCGCCCGACAGACCAATCAGCCCCAGCATTTT	CASSARQTNQPQHF
TRBD1	TRBV6-5	once	TRBJ1-4	TGTGCCAGCAGGACTACAGGGGTAGGGGAAAAACTGTTTTTT	CASRTTGVGEKLFF
TRBD2	TRBV4-3	.	TRBJ2-1	TGCGCCAGCAGCCAAGGGACTAGCGACCCTAATGAGCAGTTCTTC	CASSQGTSDPNEQFF
TRBD1	TRBV7-9	once	TRBJ1-2	TGTGCCAGCAGCCCTCAGGGGGTGGGCTATGGCTACACCTTC	CASSPQGVGYGYTF
TRBD1	TRBV18	.	TRBJ1-5	TGTGCCAGCTCACCAGGGACAGGGAATCAGCCCCAGCATTTT	CASSPGTGNQPQHF
.	TRBV5-6	.	TRBJ2-5	TGTGCCAGCAGCGTCGACGGGCTCCAAGAGACCCAGTACTTC	CASSVDGLQETQYF
.	TRBV27	.	TRBJ2-5	TGTGCCAGCAGTTTAAGGGTGGGGCAAGAGACCCAGTACTTC	CASSLRVGQETQYF
.	TRBV6-5	.	TRBJ2-6	TGTGCCAGCAGTTCTAGAAACTCTGGGGCCAACGTCCTGACTTTC	CASSSRNSGANVLTF
.	TRBV7-9	.	TRBJ1-5	TGTGCCAGCAGCCCTACAGGATGGAGTATCAATCAGCCCCAGCATTTT	CASSPTGWSINQPQHF
.	TRBV2	.	TRBJ2-2	TGTGCCAGCAGAAGGGAAGCCGGGGAGCTGTTTTTT	CASRREAGELFF
TRBD1	TRBV29-1	.	TRBJ2-7	TGCAGCGTTGGTCCTGGGACAGGGGAGCAGTACTTC	CSVGPGTGEQYF
TRBD2	TRBV4-2	once	TRBJ2-3	TGTGCCAGCAGCCCGGCGACTAGCGGGGGGCGAGATACGCAGTATTTT	CASSPATSGGRDTQYF
.	TRBV14	few	TRBJ1-2	TGTGCCAGCAGCCACGCGGGGCACTATGGCTACACCTTC	CASSHAGHYGYTF
.	TRBV9	.	TRBJ2-2	TGTGCCAGCAGCGTTTCCTCGACACTCACCGGGGAGCTGTTTTTT	CASSVSSTLTGELFF
.	TRBV19	.	TRBJ2-5	TGTGCCAGTAGTGCCTCCGGGACAACTCAAGAGACCCAGTACTTC	CASSASGTTQETQYF
.	TRBV6-6	once	TRBJ1-4	TGTGCCAGCAGTTACTCAGGGGGGGTATCGGAAAAACTGTTTTTT	CASSYSGGVSEKLFF
.	TRBV29-1	.	TRBJ2-7	TGCAGCGGGGGCAGGGGCTCCTACGAGCAGTACTTC	CSGGRGSYEQYF
TRBD1	TRBV7-8	few	TRBJ1-1	TGTGCCAGCAGCCCCCGATTGGGACAGGGGACGAGAGGCACTGAAGCTTTCTTT	CASSPRLGQGTRGTEAFF
.	TRBV14	few	TRBJ1-2	TGTGCCAGCAGCCATAGGGGTAACTATGGCTACACCTTC	CASSHRGNYGYTF
.	TRBV7-2	.	TRBJ2-1	TGTGCCAGCGGCCCCGGGAGAGGAAATGTTGAGTACAATGAGCAGTTCTTC	CASGPGRGNVEYNEQFF
.	TRBV5-1	once	TRBJ2-2	TGCGCCAGCAGCGACGTCCAAATATCCGGGGAGCTGTTTTTT	CASSDVQISGELFF
TRBD1	TRBV7-6	once	TRBJ2-7	TGTGCCAGCAGCTCGGGACAGGGGGACTACGAGCAGTACTTC	CASSSGQGDYEQYF
.	TRBV5-6	.	TRBJ1-5	TGTGCCAGCAGCTTGTATACTCTCGAGGGAAGCAATCAGCCCCAGCATTTT	CASSLYTLEGSNQPQHF
TRBD1	TRBV27	.	TRBJ1-2	TGTGCCAGCAGTCCATCACCAGGGGGCGTGGGTGGCTACACCTTC	CASSPSPGGVGGYTF
.	TRBV15	.	TRBJ2-5	TGTGCCACCAGCAGAGATCTGGGGGGAGAGACCCAGTACTTC	CATSRDLGGETQYF
.	TRBV19	few	TRBJ2-3	TGTGCCAGTAGTGCTGGGAGTACGCAGTATTTT	CASSAGSTQYF
TRBD2	TRBV25-1	.	TRBJ2-7	TGTGCCAGCAGCGATAGCGGGGGGGCCCCCTACGAGCAGTACTTC	CASSDSGGAPYEQYF
TRBD1	TRBV29-1	.	TRBJ2-1	TGCAGCGTTATGGACAGGGGAAGAGGTGAGCAGTTCTTC	CSVMDRGRGEQFF
.	TRBV20-1	.	TRBJ2-7	TGCAGTGCTCAGTCCCACGAGCAGTACTTC	CSAQSHEQYF
.	TRBV5-1	few	TRBJ2-7	TGCGCCAGCAGCTTGGATCCGAGTAGCTTCGAGCAGTACTTC	CASSLDPSSFEQYF
.	TRBV30	.	TRBJ2-7	TGTGCCTGGAGGGGGACGGGTTCCTACGAGCAGTACTTC	CAWRGTGSYEQYF
.	TRBV7-8	.	TRBJ1-1	TGTGCCAGCAGCCGCCGGAGGGAGGCGGGGGGGACTGAAGCTTTCTTT	CASSRRREAGGTEAFF
TRBD2	TRBV4-3	.	TRBJ2-3	TGCGCCAGCAGCCAACAATCTAGCGGCACGCAGTATTTT	CASSQQSSGTQYF
.	TRBV25-1	.	TRBJ2-5	TGTGCCAGCAGTGTCGGCCGCCAAAGTGCCCAGTACTTC	CASSVGRQSAQYF
TRBD2	TRBV23-1	.	TRBJ2-3	TGCGCCAGCAGTCAATCGACCGGGACTAGCGGGGGCTATACGCAGTATTTT	CASSQSTGTSGGYTQYF
TRBD1	TRBV29-1	.	TRBJ1-1	TGCAGCGGACAGGGGCAGAACACTGAAGCTTTCTTT	CSGQGQNTEAFF
TRBD2	TRBV10-3	.	TRBJ2-5	TGTGCCATCAGTGAATCCACCGAGCGGGGGGGCCACGAGACCCAGTACTTC	CAISESTERGGHETQYF
TRBD1	TRBV6-5	few	TRBJ1-2	TGTGCCAGCAGCTACTCGGGGACAGGGCACTATGGCTACACCTTC	CASSYSGTGHYGYTF
.	TRBV30	.	TRBJ1-5	TGTGCCTGGAGTGTACGACTCGATAGCAATCAGCCCCAGCATTTT	CAWSVRLDSNQPQHF
.	TRBV29-1	few	TRBJ1-1	TGCAGCGTTGAAGTAGCCACACAGAACACTGAAGCTTTCTTT	CSVEVATQNTEAFF
.	TRBV6-5	.	TRBJ1-2	TGTGCCAGCAGTAACGGGGTCTATGGCTACACCTTC	CASSNGVYGYTF